The entry below describes one T cell receptor (beta chain). Antigen: not known. The authors incorporated unique molecular identifiers into the TCR beta cDNA libraries. MiXCR, run by TCRdb on the PCR reads, gives a single entry per CDR3 protein. The profile covers about 820,000 distinct CDR3 sequences, with roughly 50% appearing a single time and over 4% taken by the ten largest. The data are from a study of post-analysis software for immune sequencing data. Study-level information: Disease trajectories encompassed relapsing-remitting, secondary progressive and progressive-relapsing multiple sclerosis.

This CDR3 comprises 13 residues. V was shortened by 6 bases and J by 6 bases, with 17 bases between the two germline ends. CDR1 and CDR2 from the germline V gene are DFQATT and SNEGSKA (reference sequence). Study-wide results and limits: Normalized Chao1 diversity was significantly lower in multiple sclerosis patients than in controls. Roughly five TRBV segments were more frequent in patients than controls; TRBV5-6, TRBV5-1 and TRBV20-1 belonged to this group.

The sequencing input was blood. V and J are TRBV20-1 and TRBJ1-2; the D gene is possibly TRBD1 (6 bases). The TCR was taken from a girl aged 5-17 years with multiple sclerosis. Here the CDR3 DNA reads TGCAGTGCCAGGTTGGGACATTTGGATGGCTACACCTTC. Its translation is CSARLGHLDGYTF.